A selection of T cell receptor beta chains follows, all from one sample in a study of cytomegalovirus exposure and HLA in healthy donors. Only in-frame clones appear in the TCRdb table, and some are missing; sequencing was by immunoSEQ multiplex PCR. The data hold approximately 140,000 clones, with approximately 80% observed a single time. Material: PBMCs. The source of these receptors is a man between 40 and 49 years old in good health and CMV-seronegative. The CDR3 runs from the conserved cysteine through the conserved F or W. Each record gives: clone size, D gene, V gene, J gene, CDR3 protein, CDR3 DNA. D genes are given only for firm matches. Clone size is shown for a subset of rows, as once, few, many or a class of expanded clone.

>few|TRBD2|TRBV12-5|TRBJ2-1
CASGLRLAGGSYNEQFF
TGTGCTAGTGGTTTGCGACTAGCGGGAGGCTCCTACAATGAGCAGTTCTTC
>once|NA|TRBV2|TRBJ2-7
CASRPGSYEQYF
TGTGCCAGCAGACCCGGCTCCTACGAGCAGTACTTC
>NA|TRBD2|TRBV28|TRBJ2-4
CASSLVLAGVLAKNIQYF
TGTGCCAGCAGTCTAGTACTAGCGGGAGTATTGGCCAAAAACATTCAGTACTTC
>NA|TRBD1|TRBV5-6|TRBJ2-7
CAGSTGGLYYEQYF
TGTGCCGGTTCGACAGGGGGCCTGTACTACGAGCAGTACTTC
>NA|NA|TRBV18|TRBJ1-5
CASSLGLETNQPQHF
TGTGCCAGCTCTTTGGGACTGGAAACCAATCAGCCCCAGCATTTT
>NA|TRBD1|TRBV28|TRBJ2-2
CASSPRQGLNTGELFF
TGTGCCAGCAGTCCTCGACAGGGGCTGAACACCGGGGAGCTGTTTTTT
>NA|NA|TRBV6-1|TRBJ2-2
CASRGLKVGELFF
TGTGCCAGCAGGGGGCTTAAGGTCGGGGAGCTGTTTTTT
>NA|TRBD2|TRBV7-9|TRBJ2-5
CSSSSPAGYQETQYF
TGTTCCAGCAGCTCCCCAGCGGGGTACCAAGAGACCCAGTACTTC
>NA|NA|TRBV7-9|TRBJ2-5
CASSLYDGQETQYF
TGTGCCAGCAGCTTATATGACGGGCAAGAGACCCAGTACTTC
>NA|NA|TRBV5-1|TRBJ1-5
CASSFQGNGQPQHF
TGCGCCAGCAGCTTCCAGGGTAATGGGCAGCCCCAGCATTTT
>NA|NA|TRBV5-1|TRBJ2-1
CASSMSSYNEQFF
TGCGCCAGCAGCATGAGCTCCTACAATGAGCAGTTCTTC
>NA|TRBD1|TRBV13|TRBJ2-7
CASSPRGTGAYEQYF
TGTGCCAGCAGCCCAAGAGGGACAGGGGCCTACGAGCAGTACTTC
>NA|NA|TRBV5-5|TRBJ2-3
CASRDRSTDTQYF
TGTGCCAGCAGAGACAGGAGCACAGATACGCAGTATTTT
>NA|TRBD2|TRBV7-9|TRBJ2-4
CASSSSGLAGGAKNSQYF
TGTGCCAGCAGCTCCTCCGGACTAGCGGGGGGAGCCAAAAACAGTCAGTACTTC
>once|NA|TRBV7-9|TRBJ2-2
CASSSSPRWDTGELFF
TGTGCCAGCAGCTCCAGCCCGCGGTGGGACACCGGGGAGCTGTTTTTT
>once|NA|TRBV7-9|TRBJ2-2
CASSLSRASGELFF
TGTGCCAGCAGCTTATCCAGGGCTAGCGGGGAGCTGTTTTTT
>NA|TRBD2|TRBV7-3|TRBJ2-1
CASSSTSGLNEQFF
TGTGCCAGCAGCTCGACTAGCGGGCTGAATGAGCAGTTCTTC
>NA|NA|TRBV7-8|TRBJ1-6
CASSLMDKSSPLHF
TGTGCCAGCAGCTTGATGGACAAATCTTCACCCCTCCACTTT
>NA|NA|TRBV7-9|TRBJ2-1
CAGSSRTENAPNSYNEQFF
TGTGCCGGCAGCTCCAGGACAGAAAACGCGCCTAACTCCTACAATGAGCAGTTCTTC
>few|TRBD2|TRBV4-1|TRBJ2-3
CASSQEGGVSTDTQYF
TGCGCCAGCAGCCAAGAGGGGGGGGTTAGCACAGATACGCAGTATTTT
>NA|TRBD1|TRBV7-9|TRBJ2-7
CASSWTGVEQYF
TGTGCCAGCAGCTGGACAGGGGTCGAGCAGTACTTC
>NA|TRBD1|TRBV11-1|TRBJ2-3
CASTRDSHTDTQYF
TGTGCCAGCACCAGGGACAGCCACACAGATACGCAGTATTTT
>NA|NA|TRBV7-8|TRBJ1-5
CASSLVPNLNQPQHF
TGTGCCAGCAGCTTAGTCCCGAACTTAAATCAGCCCCAGCATTTT
>NA|TRBD2|TRBV28|TRBJ2-3
CASSFTGLESDTQYF
TGTGCCAGCAGTTTCACGGGACTAGAGTCAGATACGCAGTATTTT
>NA|TRBD1|TRBV10-3|TRBJ1-4
CAISDPGTGATNEKLFF
TGTGCCATCAGTGACCCCGGGACAGGGGCAACTAATGAAAAACTGTTTTTT
>NA|TRBD1|TRBV5-5|TRBJ2-7
CASSFVTGMVSEQYF
TGTGCCAGCAGCTTCGTGACAGGGATGGTATCCGAGCAGTACTTC
>once|TRBD2|TRBV28|TRBJ2-1
CASSPNSRLAGGLFHEQFF
TGTGCCAGCAGTCCGAACTCCCGACTAGCGGGAGGGTTGTTCCATGAGCAGTTCTTC
>NA|NA|TRBV28|TRBJ1-1
CASSPGRGTEAFF
TGTGCCAGCAGCCCAGGGAGGGGCACTGAAGCTTTCTTT
>NA|TRBD1|TRBV15|TRBJ2-7
CATSRDRGTYEQYF
TGTGCCACCAGCAGGGACAGGGGCACCTACGAGCAGTACTTC
>NA|TRBD1|TRBV6-5|TRBJ2-2
CASSYSTGPRGGELFF
TGTGCCAGCAGTTACTCGACGGGACCCAGGGGGGGGGAGCTGTTTTTT
>few|TRBD2|TRBV7-2|TRBJ2-5
CASSYGPGLQETQYF
TGTGCCAGCAGCTACGGCCCGGGACTACAAGAGACCCAGTACTTC
>NA|TRBD1|TRBV5-1|TRBJ1-6
CASSLDLGQGGSPLHF
TGCGCCAGCAGCTTGGATCTAGGACAGGGAGGTTCACCCCTCCACTTT
>NA|TRBD2|TRBV25-1|TRBJ2-3
CASGSGRATDTQYF
TGTGCCAGCGGCAGCGGGAGGGCCACAGATACGCAGTATTTT
>NA|TRBD2|TRBV4-1|TRBJ2-2
CASSRTSGNTGELFF
TGCGCCAGCAGCCGGACTAGCGGGAACACCGGGGAGCTGTTTTTT
>few|NA|TRBV7-9|TRBJ2-7
CSSSPGLYEQYF
TGTTCCAGCAGCCCAGGGTTATACGAGCAGTACTTC
>NA|NA|TRBV28|TRBJ2-1
CASSFRGSSNEQFF
TGTGCCAGCAGTTTCAGGGGCTCTAGCAATGAGCAGTTCTTC
>NA|TRBD2|TRBV7-6|TRBJ2-3
CASSLEVGLAGDTQYF
TGTGCCAGCAGCTTAGAGGTGGGACTAGCGGGGGATACGCAGTATTTT
>NA|TRBD1|TRBV25-1|TRBJ2-6
CASSDSRDSLSGANVLTF
TGTGCCAGCAGTGACTCCCGGGACAGCCTCTCTGGGGCCAACGTCCTGACTTTC
>NA|TRBD1|TRBV5-6|TRBJ1-2
CASSSGQVSYYGYTF
TGTGCCAGCAGCAGCGGACAGGTATCCTATTATGGCTACACCTTC
>NA|NA|TRBV4-2|TRBJ1-4
CASSPSREFSEKLFF
TGTGCCAGCAGCCCTTCTAGGGAGTTTAGTGAAAAACTGTTTTTT
>NA|TRBD2|TRBV18|TRBJ2-7
CASSPSPGLAGEGEQYF
TGTGCCAGCTCACCCAGTCCTGGTCTAGCGGGAGAGGGCGAGCAGTACTTC
>NA|NA|TRBV27|TRBJ2-2
CASSPWSGVNTGELFF
TGTGCCAGCAGTCCCTGGTCCGGGGTCAACACCGGGGAGCTGTTTTTT
>NA|TRBD1|TRBV10-3|TRBJ2-3
CAIRGDRGALDTQYF
TGTGCCATCAGGGGCGACAGGGGCGCCTTGGATACGCAGTATTTT
>NA|NA|TRBV6-1|TRBJ2-7
CASSSTRTTYEQYF
TGTGCCAGCAGCTCGACTCGTACGACCTACGAGCAGTACTTC
>NA|NA|TRBV25-1|TRBJ1-3
CASSGLGAGNTIYF
TGTGCCAGCAGTGGCCTGGGGGCCGGAAACACCATATATTTT
>NA|TRBD2|TRBV4-1|TRBJ2-3
CASSQEPTGLAGLTDTQYF
TGCGCCAGCAGCCAAGAGCCTACCGGACTAGCGGGCCTCACAGATACGCAGTATTTT
>NA|NA|TRBV27|TRBJ2-7
CASSFFSSSAYEQYF
TGTGCCAGCAGTTTTTTTTCAAGTAGTGCCTACGAGCAGTACTTC
>NA|TRBD1|TRBV12-5|TRBJ1-1
CASGSDRSPIWTEAFF
TGTGCTAGTGGTTCGGACAGGTCCCCGATTTGGACTGAAGCTTTCTTT
>NA|TRBD1|TRBV7-8|TRBJ2-5
CASTDDRGPGTQYF
TGTGCCAGCACCGATGACAGGGGTCCTGGGACCCAGTACTTC
>once|TRBD1|TRBV11-2|TRBJ1-6
CASSFLTGDAHYNSPLHF
TGTGCCAGCAGCTTTCTCACAGGGGATGCTCACTATAATTCACCCCTCCACTTT
>NA|TRBD2|TRBV11-2|TRBJ2-2
CASSPAGAGTGELFF
TGTGCCAGCAGCCCAGCGGGAGCGGGGACCGGGGAGCTGTTTTTT
>NA|NA|TRBV7-2|TRBJ1-6
CASSLFRQPYNSPLHF
TGTGCCAGCAGCTTATTCCGACAGCCTTATAATTCACCCCTCCACTTT
>once|TRBD2|TRBV6-5|TRBJ2-5
CASSQSGGALETQYF
TGTGCCAGCAGTCAGAGCGGGGGGGCTCTAGAGACCCAGTACTTC
>NA|NA|TRBV30|TRBJ1-6
CAWSRSGTNTLHF
TGTGCCTGGAGTAGATCCGGGACAAACACCCTCCACTTT
>NA|NA|TRBV11-2|TRBJ2-7
CASRLTDGQIYEQYF
TGTGCCAGCAGGCTAACCGATGGACAGATCTACGAGCAGTACTTC
>NA|NA|TRBV6-5|TRBJ1-4
CASRFTGLTEKLFF
TGTGCCAGCAGATTCACAGGGCTAACTGAAAAACTGTTTTTT
>NA|TRBD1|TRBV27|TRBJ2-7
CASSWDRRFSYEQYF
TGTGCCAGCAGTTGGGACAGGCGTTTCTCCTACGAGCAGTACTTC